Below, 23 T cell receptor beta chains from the same sample are listed, as sequenced in a study of blood T cells in healthy people across ages. Next came a second PCR, run for about 7 to 12 cycles, which used a sample-barcoded 5' primer along with a J-beta primer mix. TCRdb analysed the 5' RACE reads with MiXCR anew, one entry per CDR3 protein. The sample has hundreds of thousands of distinct CDR3 sequences, 58% seen once; the top ten hold 22%. The sample taken for sequencing was blood. Receptor source: a man younger than 45 in good health.

The chain has TRBV4-3 and TRBJ1-2, with unresolved D. V was pared by 1 base and J by 4 bases, with 13 bases between. Germline V gene data show CDR1 as LGHNA and CDR2 as YSLEER. CDR3 length equals 15 residues. The CDR3 DNA is TGCGCCAGCAGCCAAGTAAAAGCAGGAGTCTATGGCTACACCTTC. Encoded protein: CASSQVKAGVYGYTF.

The V and J genes are TRBV7-9 and TRBJ1-1; the D is unclear. Germline V CDR1 and CDR2: SEHNR, FQNEAQ (reference sequence). V lost 2 bases and J 7 bases, leaving 11 bases between the germline ends. This CDR3 contains 13 residues. The CDR3 loop reads CASSLSVRDEAFF. The CDR3 DNA reads TGTGCCAGCAGCTTATCAGTGAGAGATGAAGCTTTCTTT.

Concerning this clonotype: The germline gene is not matched at one end of the junction; a read error may be the cause. The V and J genes are TRBV5-1 and TRBJ2-7; tentatively, D is TRBD1 (5 bases). Germline V gene sequence: CDR1 SGHRS, CDR2 YFSETQ. The CDR3 is 15 residues long. The DNA for the CDR3 is TGCGCCAGCTGCTTGGAAAGGGGTACGTCCTACGAGCAGTACTTC. The encoded protein is CASCLERGTSYEQYF.

This sequence joins TRBV7-6 and TRBJ1-6, with 7 bases aligning to TRBD1. The CDR3 consists of 19 residues. V shed 1 base and J 0 bases; nucleotides not matched to a gene: 9. Germline loops: CDR1 SGHVS, CDR2 FNYEAQ. The chain's CDR3 is CASSLGVGQESSYNSPLHF. The CDR3 coding sequence is TGTGCCAGCAGCTTAGGGGTCGGACAGGAGAGCTCCTATAATTCACCCCTCCACTTT. Full variable domain (missing parts from reference TRBV7-6 and TRBJ1-6): GAGVSQSPRYKVTKRGQDVALRCDPISGHVSLYWYRQALGQGPEFLTYFNYEAQQDKSGLPNDRFSAERPEGSISTLTIQRTEQRDSAMYRCASSLGVGQESSYNSPLHFGNGTRLTVT.

The DNA of the CDR3 is TGTGCCAGCAGCTCCCCGGGGTGGGGTCAAGAGACCCAGTACTTC. It is translated as CASSSPGWGQETQYF. V gene TRBV7-8 combines with J gene TRBJ2-5, with D possibly matching TRBD2 (5 bases). The CDR3 extends over 15 amino acids. V lost 4 bases to trimming and J lost 2 bases, with 14 bases between them. Germline CDR1 SGHVS, CDR2 FQNEAQ.

This chain links TRBV5-1 with TRBJ2-7; D may correspond to TRBD1 or TRBD2 (5 bases each). With 0 bases removed from V and 7 bases from J, the gap between germline ends came to 17 bases. Germline V gene sequence: CDR1 SGHRS, CDR2 YFSETQ. The CDR3 is 15 amino acids. The CDR3: CASSLAGGFTKEQYF. The DNA of the CDR3 is TGCGCCAGCAGCTTGGCTGGGGGTTTCACAAAGGAGCAGTACTTC.

This clonotype was seen a few times. This CDR3 is CASSYLGQGDSPLHF. CDR3 bases: TGTGCCAGCAGTTACCTCGGACAGGGTGATTCACCCCTCCACTTT. This chain joins TRBV6-6 and TRBJ1-6; TRBD1 agrees at 8 bases. Germline lookup yields CDR1 MNHNY and CDR2 SVGAGI (reference sequence). With 2 bases clipped from V and 8 bases from J, the junction kept 5 bases outside the gene matches. CDR3 length equals 15 residues.

The V and J genes are TRBV27 and TRBJ2-4; the D gene is possibly TRBD1 (6 bases). The V gene lost 5 bases and the J gene lost 8 bases, with 16 bases spanning the gap. The CDR3 spans 14 residues. Per germline, CDR1 MNHEY and CDR2 SMNVEV (reference sequence). CDR3 amino acids: CASSVRGSIDIQYF. DNA of the CDR3: TGTGCCAGCAGTGTAAGGGGGAGTATAGACATTCAGTACTTC.

This chain links TRBV7-3 with TRBJ2-1; D is ambiguous. Trimming shortened V by 4 bases and J by 8 bases, and 12 bases separated the two germline ends. The germline V gene has CDR1 SGHTA and CDR2 FQGTGA. This CDR3 has 13 residues. The CDR3 is CASSSNQRDEQFF. The CDR3, as DNA: TGTGCCAGCAGCTCAAACCAAAGGGATGAGCAGTTCTTC.

The chain recombines TRBV5-1 with TRBJ2-5; D is unresolved. Germline V gene sequence: CDR1 SGHRS, CDR2 YFSETQ. CDR3 length: 15 amino acids. V shed 2 bases and J shed 2 bases, with 13 bases lying between them. The CDR3 protein is CASSFVDGLQETQYF. DNA for the CDR3: TGCGCCAGCAGCTTTGTCGATGGTCTACAAGAGACCCAGTACTTC.

The chain is built from TRBV27 and TRBJ2-7; the D gene is possibly TRBD2 (5 bases). The CDR3 length is 14 residues. Trimming took off 2 bases at V and 2 bases at J, with 10 bases between the two ends. Per germline, CDR1 MNHEY and CDR2 SMNVEV (reference sequence). The chain's CDR3 is CASSLTRDPYEQYF. CDR3 DNA: TGTGCCAGCAGTTTAACTAGAGACCCCTACGAGCAGTACTTC.

This chain uses TRBV7-9 with TRBJ1-1, with D perhaps TRBD1 (5 bases). Germline V CDR1 and CDR2: SEHNR, FQNEAQ (reference sequence). V was shortened by 4 bases and J by 6 bases, with 15 bases between the two germline ends. This CDR3 comprises 14 residues. This chain's CDR3 is CASSSPGGGSEAFF. In nucleotides, the CDR3 is TGTGCCAGCAGCTCCCCGGGGGGAGGGTCTGAAGCTTTCTTT. The variable domain in full, with the rest retrieved from reference TRBV7-9 and TRBJ1-1, is DTGVSQNPRHKITKRGQNVTFRCDPISEHNRLYWYRQTLGQGPEFLTYFQNEAQLEKSRLLSDRFSAERPKGSFSTLEIQRTEQGDSAMYLCASSSPGGGSEAFFGQGTRLTVV.

This chain joins TRBV24-1 and TRBJ2-1; unclear D gene. CDR1 KGHDR and CDR2 SFDVKD come from the germline V gene. The CDR3 is 13 amino acids. V dropped 7 bases and J dropped 9 bases, with 15 bases sitting between them. The CDR3 DNA sequence: TGTGCCACCAGCCAAAATTGGGGTACTGAGCAGTTCTTC. This codes for CATSQNWGTEQFF.

The chain combines TRBV2 with TRBJ2-1, with 7 bases fitting TRBD2. The CDR3 is 12 amino acids. CDR1 and CDR2 (germline): SNHLY, FYNNEI. Trimming took 6 bases from V and 9 from J; bases not matched to a gene: 5. The CDR3 bases are TGTGCCAGCAGATGGACTAGTCTTGAGCAGTTCTTC. Translating it yields CASRWTSLEQFF.

This chain connects TRBV27 to TRBJ1-5, with a tentative D call TRBD1 (6 bases). The V gene's germline CDR1 is MNHEY and CDR2 SMNVEV (reference sequence). The CDR3 contains 14 residues. The ends were cut back, 3 bases at V and 7 bases at J, with 13 bases in the middle. In DNA, the CDR3 is TGTGCCAGCAGTTTTGAGGGGGGAGGGCAGCCCCAGCATTTT. It codes for CASSFEGGGQPQHF.

The V and J genes are TRBV20-1 and TRBJ2-7; the D is unclear. Germline V gives CDR1 DFQATT, CDR2 SNEGSKA (reference sequence). Trimming shortened V by 7 bases and J by 0 bases, and 10 bases separated the two germline ends. CDR3 length equals 12 residues. The CDR3 DNA is TGCAGTGGCATGGGTCTCTCCTACGAGCAGTACTTC. Amino acids: CSGMGLSYEQYF.

This sequence joins TRBV3-1 and TRBJ1-1; weak D call: TRBD1 (5 bases). Germline CDR1 and CDR2: LGHDT and YNNKEL (reference sequence). CDR3 size: 15 residues. Between the trimmed V and J ends, which lost 4 bases and 5 bases, there was a span of 17 bases. CDR3 protein: CASSPFIGAGTEAFF. The CDR3 DNA follows: TGTGCCAGCAGCCCCTTTATAGGGGCTGGGACTGAAGCTTTCTTT. The full variable domain, completed using reference TRBV3-1 and TRBJ1-1, is DTAVSQTPKYLVTQMGNDKSIKCEQNLGHDTMYWYKQDSKKFLKIMFSYNNKELIINETVPNRFSPKSPDKAHLNLHINSLELGDSAVYFCASSPFIGAGTEAFFGQGTRLTVV.

The chain has TRBV21-1 and TRBJ2-5; the table assigns TRBD1, which was not confirmed against the DNA. The tail of the sequence fits TRBJ2-7 better, so the J call may be wrong. TRBV21-1 is a known pseudogene. The CDR3 runs to 18 residues. The CDR3 nucleotides are TGTGCCAGCAGCAAAGGGGGACAGCCTATTGGGGCAACCTACGAGCAGTACTTC. Amino acid sequence: CASSKGGQPIGATYEQYF.

The genes are TRBV4-2 and TRBJ2-5, with 15 bases identical to TRBD2. The CDR3 consists of 16 residues. The germline gives CDR1 LGHNA, CDR2 YNFKEQ. Trimming removed 4 bases from V and 11 bases from J; junction bases left unmatched: 11. This CDR3 is CASSPTGLAGGNEQYF. In DNA, the CDR3 is TGTGCCAGCAGCCCGACGGGACTAGCGGGAGGAAATGAGCAGTACTTC.

This clonotype was seen only a few times. The chain joins TRBV12-3 or TRBV12-4 to TRBJ2-4, with 14 bases lining up with TRBD2. Gene TRBJ2-7 matches the end of the DNA better, so the J call may be wrong. The CDR3 totals 18 residues. This CDR3 is CASSWRTSGGIKDYEQYF. The DNA of the CDR3 is TGTGCCAGCAGTTGGAGGACTAGCGGGGGGATAAAGGACTACGAGCAGTACTTC.

J is TRBJ2-3 and V is TRBV28, with D perhaps TRBD2 (5 bases). Germline V CDR1 and CDR2: MDHEN, SYDVKM. The CDR3 loop spans 14 amino acids. Trimming left V 6 bases short and J 6 bases short, with 16 bases between. As DNA, the CDR3 is TGTGCCAGCAGCTACCTAGGGTGGGAGGATACGCAGTATTTT. This codes for CASSYLGWEDTQYF.

The genes are TRBV4-2 and TRBJ1-6; weak D call: TRBD1 (5 bases). This CDR3 region has 16 residues. Germline-derived CDR1 and CDR2 are LGHNA and YNFKEQ. V dropped 4 bases and J dropped 9 bases, with 19 bases sitting between them. CDR3: CASSPRPGTASSPLHF. The CDR3 DNA sequence: TGTGCCAGCAGCCCCCGGCCAGGGACCGCGAGTTCACCCCTCCACTTT.

This chain connects TRBV14 to TRBJ2-3; D tentatively fits TRBD1 or TRBD2 (5 bases each). Looked up from germline, CDR1 is SGHDN and CDR2 is FVKESK. The CDR3 spans 13 residues. Trimming stripped 4 bases from V and 11 bases from J, with 16 bases between. CDR3 amino acids: CASSRRDPARQYF. The CDR3 nucleotides are TGTGCCAGCAGCCGCCGGGACCCAGCGAGGCAGTATTTT. Full variable domain (rest looked up from reference TRBV14 and TRBJ2-3): EAGVTQFPSHSVIEKGQTVTLRCDPISGHDNLYWYRRVMGKEIKFLLHFVKESKQDESGMPNNRFLAERTGGTYSTLKVQPAELEDSGVYFCASSRRDPARQYFGPGTRLTVL.